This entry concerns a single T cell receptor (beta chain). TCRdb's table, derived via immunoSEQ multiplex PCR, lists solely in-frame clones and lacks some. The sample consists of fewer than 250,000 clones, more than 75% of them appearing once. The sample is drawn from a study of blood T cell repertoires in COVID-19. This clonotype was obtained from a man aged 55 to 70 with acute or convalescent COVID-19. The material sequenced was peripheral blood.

The CDR3 coding sequence is TGTGCCAGCAGTCCCCGGGGGGGGCGCGCCTACAATGAGCAGTTCTTC. This gives the protein CASSPRGGRAYNEQFF. This chain connects TRBV6-2 or TRBV6-3 to TRBJ2-1; 8 bases are shared with TRBD2. The CDR3 has 16 amino acids. V lost 5 bases to trimming and J lost 2 bases; unmatched junction nucleotides: 8. Germline values: CDR1 MNHEY, CDR2 SVGEGT.